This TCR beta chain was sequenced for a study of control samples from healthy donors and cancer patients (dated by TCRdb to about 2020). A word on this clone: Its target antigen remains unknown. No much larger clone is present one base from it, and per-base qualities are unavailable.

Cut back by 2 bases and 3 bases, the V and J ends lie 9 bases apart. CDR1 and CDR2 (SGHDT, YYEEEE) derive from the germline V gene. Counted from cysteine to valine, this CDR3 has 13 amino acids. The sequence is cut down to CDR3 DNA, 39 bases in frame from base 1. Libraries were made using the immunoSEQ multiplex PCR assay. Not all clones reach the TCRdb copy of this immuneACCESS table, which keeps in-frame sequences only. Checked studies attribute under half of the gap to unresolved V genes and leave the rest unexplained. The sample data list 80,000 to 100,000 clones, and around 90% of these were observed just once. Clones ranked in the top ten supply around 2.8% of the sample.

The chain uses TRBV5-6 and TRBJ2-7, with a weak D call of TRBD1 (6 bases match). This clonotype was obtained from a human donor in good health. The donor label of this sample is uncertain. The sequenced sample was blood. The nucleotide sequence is TGTGCCAGCAGCTTTACAGGGAACTACGAGCAGTACGTC. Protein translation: CASSFTGNYEQYV.